What follows are 26 T cell receptor beta chains derived from one specimen sequenced in a study of PD-L1 blockade in urothelial cancer. Sample time point: peripheral blood 6 weeks after treatment start. Sequencing was performed with immunoSEQ multiplex PCR; in TCRdb, only in-frame clones are kept and a portion is missing. The sample carries 90,000 to 130,000 clones, around 90% recorded once. The sequences come from PBMCs, collected around atezolizumab (anti-PD-L1) treatment. Receptors were obtained from a man aged 55-75 years with urothelial cancer.

J is TRBJ2-3 and V is TRBV5-1; perhaps TRBD2 as D (6 bases). Germline CDR1 reads SGHRS; CDR2 reads YFSETQ. Between the trimmed V and J ends, which lost 0 bases and 1 base, there was a span of 12 bases. The CDR3 contains 16 residues. The CDR3 sequence: CASSLVAAGGTDTQYF. DNA of the CDR3: TGCGCCAGCAGCTTGGTAGCGGCCGGGGGCACAGATACGCAGTATTTT.

CDR3 nucleotides: TGCAGTGCCAGGGAAACCTACGAGCAGTACTTC. Its translation: CSARETYEQYF. The rearrangement uses TRBV20-1 and TRBJ2-7; possible D gene TRBD1, 5 bases. Germline CDR1 reads DFQATT; CDR2 reads SNEGSKA (reference sequence). The CDR3 extends over 11 amino acids. V gave up 6 bases and J gave up 2 bases, with 8 bases separating them.

This rearrangement joins TRBV5-1 to TRBJ2-7, with a tentative D call TRBD1 (6 bases). V was shortened by 3 bases and J by 6 bases, with 13 bases between the two germline ends. The CDR3 covers 13 residues. In germline, CDR1 is SGHRS, CDR2 YFSETQ. The CDR3 loop is CASSSHRESEQYF. CDR3 DNA: TGCGCCAGCAGCTCCCACAGGGAGAGCGAGCAGTACTTC.

This clone was observed a handful of times. The J gene is TRBJ1-1, the V gene TRBV5-1; tentative D call: TRBD1 (5 bases). Germline lookup yields CDR1 SGHRS and CDR2 YFSETQ. Trimming removed 0 bases at V and 3 bases at J, with 9 bases between. The CDR3 runs to 14 residues. CDR3 coding DNA: TGCGCCAGCAGCTTGGTAACGGGGGACACTGAAGCTTTCTTT. Its translation is CASSLVTGDTEAFF.

The chain uses TRBV5-6 and TRBJ2-5, with 7 nucleotides matching TRBD2. The V gene end was trimmed by 4 bases and the J gene end by 5 bases; junction bases not matched to a gene: 11. The CDR3 length is 15 residues. Germline-derived CDR1 and CDR2 are SGHDT and YYEEEE. The CDR3 is CASSRLGRVEETQYF. The CDR3 DNA follows: TGTGCCAGCAGCCGATTGGGGAGGGTAGAGGAGACCCAGTACTTC.

This chain uses TRBV9 with TRBJ2-3; 13 bases map to TRBD2. Germline V gives CDR1 SGDLS, CDR2 YYNGEE. The junction had 10 bases not matched to a gene; V was cut back by 4 bases and J by 2 bases. There are 18 residues in the CDR3. The CDR3 loop reads CASSLRTSGGHPTDTQYF. DNA for the CDR3: TGTGCCAGCAGCCTAAGGACTAGCGGGGGCCACCCCACAGATACGCAGTATTTT.

V is TRBV19 and J is TRBJ2-7; a possible D gene is TRBD1 (5 bases). V was pared by 5 bases and J by 2 bases, with 10 bases between. This CDR3 contains 13 residues. CDR1 is LNHDA, CDR2 SQIVND, per germline (reference sequence). CDR3 sequence: CASSRQIPYEQYF. CDR3 coding DNA: TGTGCCAGTAGTCGACAGATTCCCTACGAGCAGTACTTC.

The V gene is TRBV7-4, the J gene TRBJ2-7, with 10 bases that match TRBD2. Germline V CDR1 and CDR2: SGHVT, SQSDAQ. V gave up 3 bases and J gave up 4 bases; unmatched junction bases: 9. The CDR3 consists of 16 residues. CDR3 in amino acids: CASSLRGAGGLYEQYF. The CDR3 region has the DNA TGTGCCAGCAGCTTGCGTGGAGCGGGGGGGTTATACGAGCAGTACTTC.

The chain links TRBV5-1 to TRBJ2-7, with a tentative D call TRBD2 (5 bases). The CDR3 covers 15 residues. Trimming took 6 bases from V and 2 from J, leaving 18 bases between them. Germline-derived CDR1 and CDR2 are SGHRS and YFSETQ. CDR3 sequence reads: CASTPTLDFTYEQYF. In nucleotides, the CDR3 is TGCGCCAGCACCCCTACCCTGGACTTTACCTACGAGCAGTACTTC.

The J gene is TRBJ1-6, the V gene TRBV5-1; 8 bases are shared with TRBD1. The trim removed 0 bases at V and 13 bases at J, leaving 6 bases unmatched. Germline CDR1 reads SGHRS; CDR2 reads YFSETQ. CDR3 length: 14 amino acids. The CDR3 DNA follows: TGCGCCAGCAGCTTGGGACAGGGGTCCTCTCCCCTCCACTTT. Its protein is CASSLGQGSSPLHF.

The chain uses TRBV6-1 and TRBJ1-5; D gene unclear. V was clipped by 0 bases and J by 0 bases, with 9 bases between them. The CDR3 spans 16 residues. Looked up from germline, CDR1 is MNHNS and CDR2 is SASEGT. CDR3 in DNA: TGTGCCAGCAGTGAAGCACCAGCGAGTAGCAATCAGCCCCAGCATTTT. Translation: CASSEAPASSNQPQHF.

The chain links TRBV11-1 to TRBJ2-3; D not certain. The V end was cut by 3 bases, the J end by 4 bases, with 5 bases between. CDR3 length: 12 residues. Germline V gives CDR1 SGHAT, CDR2 FQDESV (reference sequence). The CDR3 DNA reads TGTGCCAGCAGCTTGACTCCAGATACGCAGTATTTT. The encoded protein is CASSLTPDTQYF. The full variable domain, with the rest looked up from reference TRBV11-1 and TRBJ2-3, is EAEVAQSPRYKITEKSQAVAFWCDPISGHATLYWYRQILGQGPELLVQFQDESVVDDSQLPKDRFSAERLKGVDSTLKIQPAELGDSAMYLCASSLTPDTQYFGPGTRLTVL.

This chain joins TRBV29-1 and TRBJ2-6, with 8 bases fitting TRBD2. The germline CDR1 and CDR2 sequences are SQVTM and ANQGSEA. V shed 6 bases and J 0 bases; nucleotides not matched to a gene: 4. The CDR3 sequence is 15 residues long. In DNA form, the CDR3 reads TGCAGCGTGACGGGGGGGGGCTCTGGGGCCAACGTCCTGACTTTC. The encoded protein is CSVTGGGSGANVLTF.

The CDR3 loop is CASSTRDSEQFF. The CDR3 DNA follows: TGTGCCAGCAGCACCCGGGACAGCGAGCAGTTCTTC. This chain links TRBV5-6 with TRBJ2-1; 7 bases are a match to TRBD1. This CDR3 is 12 amino acids long. CDR1 and CDR2 from the germline V gene are SGHDT and YYEEEE. Unmatched junction bases numbered 5, after V lost 4 bases and J lost 10 bases. The full variable domain, with the rest looked up from reference TRBV5-6 and TRBJ2-1, is DAGVTQSPTHLIKTRGQQVTLRCSPKSGHDTVSWYQQALGQGPQFIFQYYEEEERQRGNFPDRFSGHQFPNYSSELNVNALLLGDSALYLCASSTRDSEQFFGPGTRLTVL.

The chain employs TRBV6-5 and TRBJ2-1, with 10 bases fitting TRBD2. Germline values: CDR1 MNHEY, CDR2 SVGAGI. The CDR3 is 12 amino acids. Trimming cost V 6 bases and J 14 bases; bases outside gene matches: 7. The CDR3 region is CASSTSGREEFF. CDR3 in DNA: TGTGCCAGCAGCACCAGCGGGAGGGAGGAGTTCTTC.

The chain couples TRBV5-1 to TRBJ1-2; 8 bases are shared with TRBD1. This CDR3 has 15 residues. Germline trimming cut 3 bases from V and 2 bases from J; bases unmatched to any gene: 6. Germline assignment: CDR1 SGHRS and CDR2 YFSETQ. The CDR3 protein is CASSSPDRENYGYTF. Here the CDR3 DNA reads TGCGCCAGCAGCTCCCCGGACAGGGAGAACTATGGCTACACCTTC.

The chain is built from TRBV5-4 and TRBJ2-5; 9 bases are a match to TRBD2. J was trimmed by 2 bases and V by 0 bases; bases with no gene match: 5. The CDR3 runs 16 residues. Germline values: CDR1 SGHNT, CDR2 YYREEE (reference sequence). The CDR3 DNA is TGTGCCAGCAGCTTGGGGGGCAGCGGGGGGCAAGAGACCCAGTACTTC. Its protein product is CASSLGGSGGQETQYF.

This sequence joins TRBV11-2 and TRBJ2-4; TRBD2 aligns across 9 bases. Germline CDR1 reads SGHAT; CDR2 reads FQNNGV. This CDR3 has 15 residues. The V and J ends lost 4 bases and 7 bases, in that order; junction bases with no gene match: 8. DNA of the CDR3: TGTGCCAGCAGCTCTCTGGCGGGGGGGTCGAACATTCAGTACTTC. The encoded protein is CASSSLAGGSNIQYF.

This chain uses TRBV9 with TRBJ2-3, with D tentatively TRBD2 (7 bases). Trimming left V 3 bases short and J 9 bases short, with 29 bases between. From germline, CDR1 is SGDLS and CDR2 YYNGEE. The CDR3 loop spans 18 amino acids. The chain's CDR3 is CASSEGGSGGPSVSTQYF. CDR3 nucleotide sequence: TGTGCCAGCAGCGAGGGGGGGTCCGGGGGTCCCAGTGTCAGCACGCAGTATTTT.

The gene calls are TRBV6-1 and TRBJ1-2; TRBD1 matches at 7 bases. Trimming at V came to 5 bases and at J to 4 bases, leaving 4 bases not matched to a gene. The CDR3 covers 13 residues. CDR1 and CDR2 from the germline V gene are MNHNS and SASEGT. The CDR3 reads CASSMGQSYGYTF. In DNA, the CDR3 is TGTGCCAGCAGTATGGGACAGAGCTATGGCTACACCTTC.

This chain uses TRBV5-1 with TRBJ1-2; the match to TRBD1 covers 8 bases. J lost 4 bases, V lost 0 bases, and 8 bases had no gene match. Germline V gene data show CDR1 as SGHRS and CDR2 as YFSETQ. The CDR3 covers 16 residues. For the CDR3, the DNA is TGCGCCAGCAGCTTGGATACTACAGGGGGTTCCTATGGCTACACCTTC. It yields the protein CASSLDTTGGSYGYTF.

The chain uses TRBV6-6 and TRBJ2-7; 12 bases match TRBD1. Germline CDR1 and CDR2: MNHNY and SVGAGI (reference sequence). V lost 7 bases and J lost 5; bases outside the gene matches: 9. This CDR3 contains 15 residues. This CDR3 is CASISTGTGGNEQYF. In DNA, the CDR3 is TGTGCCAGCATCTCGACCGGGACAGGGGGCAACGAGCAGTACTTC.

This clone was picked up a small number of times. The rearrangement links TRBV4-2 to TRBJ2-1; D might be TRBD1 (6 bases). Germline loops: CDR1 LGHNA, CDR2 YNFKEQ. Trimming left V 0 bases short and J 2 bases short, with 14 bases between. The CDR3 has 17 amino acids. The CDR3 DNA reads TGTGCCAGCAGCCAAGATCAGGGGACCCCGGCCTACAATGAGCAGTTCTTC. Its protein product is CASSQDQGTPAYNEQFF.

The chain links TRBV9 to TRBJ2-2; D is unclear. V was clipped by 4 bases and J by 5 bases, with 9 bases between them. The CDR3 extends over 13 amino acids. The germline V gene encodes CDR1 SGDLS and CDR2 YYNGEE. The CDR3 spells CASSFSPTGELFF. The CDR3 DNA follows: TGTGCCAGCAGCTTTAGCCCAACCGGGGAGCTGTTTTTT.

The chain links TRBV28 to TRBJ2-3; TRBD1 matches at 10 bases. The CDR3 has 14 residues. The trim removed 5 bases at V and 4 bases at J, leaving 3 bases unmatched. Germline CDR1 is MDHEN and CDR2 is SYDVKM. In DNA, the CDR3 is TGTGCCAGCAGTCTCGGACAGGGGGCAGATACGCAGTATTTT. Amino acids: CASSLGQGADTQYF.

V and J are TRBV10-2 and TRBJ1-5; weak D call: TRBD1 (5 bases). Looked up from germline, CDR1 is WSHSY and CDR2 is SAAADI. V was pared by 7 bases and J by 2 bases, with 9 bases between. The CDR3 spans 13 residues. This chain's CDR3 is CASTTAGNQPQHF. DNA of the CDR3: TGCGCCAGCACGACAGCAGGCAATCAGCCCCAGCATTTT.